This TCR beta chain was identified in a study of Graves' ophthalmopathy and Graves' hyperthyroidism. As the template, RNA transcripts were used to amplify TCR beta CDR3 regions. An initial RT-PCR round employing HTBI primers preceded a second-round multiplex PCR. Each CDR3 protein is one row after TCRdb ran MiXCR on the multiplex PCR reads. The data contain 40,000 to 50,000 distinct CDR3 sequences, around half of them singletons. CAS ≥3, NOSPECS ≥4, moderate-to-severe activity and duration under 3 months marked donors with ophthalmopathy. Other autoimmune diseases, uncontrolled infections, pregnancy or lactation excluded patients from enrollment. The diagnostic workup employed clinical symptoms, serum thyroxine, TRAb, thyroid ultrasound and orbital computed tomography. A roughly 10 ml volume of fresh peripheral blood provided the PBMCs. There are 14 residues in the CDR3. CDR1 is DFQATT and CDR2 is SNEGSKA in the germline V gene (reference sequence). J lost 7 bases, V lost 4 bases, and 7 bases had no gene match.

The receptor comes from an adult man with Graves' ophthalmopathy. The sample comprised peripheral blood. The chain couples TRBV20-1 to TRBJ1-2; 12 bases are a match to TRBD1. The DNA of the CDR3 is TGCAGTGCTACCCGGGACAGGGGGCCGATTGGCTACACCTTC. Translation gives CSATRDRGPIGYTF.